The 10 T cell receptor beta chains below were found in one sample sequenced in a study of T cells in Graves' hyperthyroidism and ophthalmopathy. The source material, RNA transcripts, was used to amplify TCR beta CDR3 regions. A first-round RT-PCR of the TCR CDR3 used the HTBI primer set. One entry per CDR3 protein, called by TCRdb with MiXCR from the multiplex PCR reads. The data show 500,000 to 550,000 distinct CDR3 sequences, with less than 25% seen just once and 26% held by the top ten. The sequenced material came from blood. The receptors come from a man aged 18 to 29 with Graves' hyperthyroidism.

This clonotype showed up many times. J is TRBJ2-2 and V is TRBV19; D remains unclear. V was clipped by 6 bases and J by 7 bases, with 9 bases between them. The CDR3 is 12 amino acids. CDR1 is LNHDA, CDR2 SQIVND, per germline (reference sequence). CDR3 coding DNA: TGTGCCAGTAGCTTCGACCTCGGGGAGCTGTTTTTT. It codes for CASSFDLGELFF. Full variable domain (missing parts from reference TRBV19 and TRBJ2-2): DGGITQSPKYLFRKEGQNVTLSCEQNLNHDAMYWYRQDPGQGLRLIYYSQIVNDFQKGDIAEGYSVSREKKESFPLTVTSAQKNPTAFYLCASSFDLGELFFGEGSRLTVL.

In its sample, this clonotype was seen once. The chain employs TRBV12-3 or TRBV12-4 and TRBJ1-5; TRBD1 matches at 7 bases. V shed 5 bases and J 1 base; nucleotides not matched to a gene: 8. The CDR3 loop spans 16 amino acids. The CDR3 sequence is CASSRDSWRSNQPQHF. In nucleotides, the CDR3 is TGTGCCAGCAGTAGGGACAGTTGGAGAAGCAATCAGCCCCAGCATTTT.

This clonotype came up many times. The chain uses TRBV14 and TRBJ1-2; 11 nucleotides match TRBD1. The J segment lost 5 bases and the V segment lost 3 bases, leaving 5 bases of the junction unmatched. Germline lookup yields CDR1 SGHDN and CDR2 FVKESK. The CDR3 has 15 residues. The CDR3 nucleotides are TGTGCCAGCAGCCACACCGGGACAGGGGGATATGGCTACACCTTC. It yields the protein CASSHTGTGGYGYTF.

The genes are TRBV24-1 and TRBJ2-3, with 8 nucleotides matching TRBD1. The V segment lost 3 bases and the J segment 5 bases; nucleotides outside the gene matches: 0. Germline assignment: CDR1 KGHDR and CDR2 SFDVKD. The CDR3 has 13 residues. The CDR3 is CATSDDRGDTQYF. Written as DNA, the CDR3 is TGTGCCACCAGTGATGACAGGGGAGATACGCAGTATTTT.

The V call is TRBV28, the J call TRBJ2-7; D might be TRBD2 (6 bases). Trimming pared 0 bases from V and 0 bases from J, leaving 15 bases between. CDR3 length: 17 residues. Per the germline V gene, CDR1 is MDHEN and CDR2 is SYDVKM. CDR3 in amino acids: CASSLCRGLWNSYEQYF. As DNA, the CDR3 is TGTGCCAGCAGTTTATGCCGAGGACTATGGAACTCCTACGAGCAGTACTTC.

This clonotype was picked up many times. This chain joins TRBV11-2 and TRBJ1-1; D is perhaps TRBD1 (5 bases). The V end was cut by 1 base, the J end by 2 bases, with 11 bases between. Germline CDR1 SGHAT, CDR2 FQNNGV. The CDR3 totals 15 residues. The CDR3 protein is CASSLGGTFNTEAFF. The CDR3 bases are TGTGCCAGCAGCTTAGGAGGGACCTTTAACACTGAAGCTTTCTTT.

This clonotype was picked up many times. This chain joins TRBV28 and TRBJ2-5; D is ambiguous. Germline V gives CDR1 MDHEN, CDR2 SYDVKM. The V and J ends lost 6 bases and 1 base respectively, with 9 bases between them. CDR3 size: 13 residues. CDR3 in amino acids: CASRARPQETQYF. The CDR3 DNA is TGTGCCAGCAGAGCGAGACCCCAAGAGACCCAGTACTTC.

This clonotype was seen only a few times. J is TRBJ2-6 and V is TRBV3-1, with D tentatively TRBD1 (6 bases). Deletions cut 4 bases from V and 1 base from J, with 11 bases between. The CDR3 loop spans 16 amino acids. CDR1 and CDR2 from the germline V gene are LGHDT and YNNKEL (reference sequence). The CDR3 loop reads CASSLGHPSGANVLTF. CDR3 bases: TGTGCCAGCAGCCTGGGACACCCATCTGGGGCCAACGTCCTGACTTTC.

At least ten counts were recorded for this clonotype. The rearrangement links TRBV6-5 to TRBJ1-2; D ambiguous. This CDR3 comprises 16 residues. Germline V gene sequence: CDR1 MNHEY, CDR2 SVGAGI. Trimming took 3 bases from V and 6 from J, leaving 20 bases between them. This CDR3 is CASSYPPPWMADGYTF. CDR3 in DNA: TGTGCCAGCAGTTATCCCCCCCCCTGGATGGCGGATGGCTACACCTTC.

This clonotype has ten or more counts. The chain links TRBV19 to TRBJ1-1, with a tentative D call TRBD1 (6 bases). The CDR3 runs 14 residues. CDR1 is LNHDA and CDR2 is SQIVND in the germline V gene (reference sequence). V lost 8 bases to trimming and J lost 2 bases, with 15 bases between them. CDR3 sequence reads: CASLGGGPNTEAFF. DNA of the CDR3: TGTGCCAGTCTCGGGGGGGGCCCTAACACTGAAGCTTTCTTT.